One and the same sample provided the 26 T cell receptor beta chains below, sequenced in a study of CXCR3-negative and CXCR3-positive naive CD8 T cells. Overall study results and limits: The TRB CDR3s that CXCR3-positive naive cells carried were more hydrophobic than those of CXCR3-negative naive cells.

TRB cDNA was prepared as libraries by UMI-labeled 5' RACE. Each CDR3 protein gets one entry in TCRdb, which reprocessed the 5' RACE reads and gives no DNA. The sample totals over 95,000 distinct CDR3 sequences. Antigen specificity for these receptors is unknown. Sequencing was performed on naive CXCR3+ CD8+ T cells from blood. As to subset: CD45RO-CCR7+CD27+CD95- naive CD8+ T cells expressing CXCR3 (TNR3+). These TCRs come from a human donor in good health. Some clones in this sample may be carry-over from other donors' samples.

CDR3 sequence: CASIVPGTESSYEQYF. This chain connects TRBV21-1 to TRBJ2-7; the D call from TCRdb, TRBD2, cannot be confirmed without DNA. TRBV21-1 is deemed a pseudogene. This CDR3 comprises 16 residues.

The chain employs TRBV29-1 and TRBJ1-2; there is no DNA to check the TCRdb D call of TRBD1. Germline CDR1 SQVTM, CDR2 ANQGSEA. The CDR3 has 12 residues. The CDR3: CSVEDGDRVHTF.

The V gene is TRBV20-1, the J gene TRBJ2-7; as DNA is missing, the TRBD1 call by TCRdb cannot be tested. The CDR3 has 15 amino acids. Germline lookup yields CDR1 DFQATT and CDR2 SNEGSKA (reference sequence). The CDR3 is CSARGLGRELYEQYF.

V is TRBV20-1 and J is TRBJ2-1; no DNA is available, so the TRBD2 call from TCRdb remains unchecked. CDR3 length: 15 residues. Germline CDR1 DFQATT, CDR2 SNEGSKA (reference sequence). CDR3 sequence reads: CSARVMAHSYNEQFF.

This chain links TRBV10-2 with TRBJ1-5; as DNA is missing, the TRBD1 call by TCRdb cannot be tested. The CDR3 consists of 16 residues. Germline V gene sequence: CDR1 WSHSY, CDR2 SAAADI. The CDR3 reads CASSGIGTGVIQPQHF.

The chain combines TRBV13 with TRBJ2-7; TCRdb's D call, TRBD2, is unchecked because there is no DNA. The CDR3 contains 15 residues. Germline CDR1 reads PRHDT; CDR2 reads FYEKMQ (reference sequence). CDR3 protein: CASSLMPGTSDEQYF. Using reference TRBV13 and TRBJ2-7 for the parts outside the CDR3, the full variable domain is AAGVIQSPRHLIKEKRETATLKCYPIPRHDTVYWYQQGPGQDPQFLISFYEKMQSDKGSIPDRFSAQQFSDYHSELNMSSLELGDSALYFCASSLMPGTSDEQYFGPGTRLTVT.

V usage is TRBV6-6 and J usage is TRBJ1-1; absent DNA, TCRdb's TRBD1 call cannot be checked. The germline CDR1 and CDR2 sequences are MNHNY and SVGAGI (reference sequence). There are 11 residues in the CDR3. The CDR3 region is CASRWTGGTFF.

V and J are TRBV11-2 and TRBJ1-5. The CDR3 spans 13 residues. The germline V gene has CDR1 SGHAT and CDR2 FQNNGV. CDR3 in amino acids: CASSFEYTQPQHF.

This chain joins TRBV7-2 and TRBJ1-1; with no DNA, the TCRdb D assignment of TRBD1 cannot be verified. This CDR3 contains 15 residues. Per the germline V gene, CDR1 is SGHTA and CDR2 is FQGNSA. This CDR3 reads CASSSEGRMNTEAFF.

V usage is TRBV20-1 and J usage is TRBJ2-7; TCRdb names TRBD2, which stays unverified in the absence of DNA. In germline, CDR1 is DFQATT, CDR2 SNEGSKA (reference sequence). The CDR3 length is 16 residues. CDR3 protein: CSARPLLAGVSYEQYF.

V gene TRBV13 combines with J gene TRBJ2-7; as DNA is missing, the TRBD1 call by TCRdb cannot be tested. The germline V gene has CDR1 PRHDT and CDR2 FYEKMQ (reference sequence). This CDR3 spans 14 amino acids. CDR3 in amino acids: CASSPQGGGDEQYF.

The CDR3 spells CSARGRTGGYTF. The chain is built from TRBV20-1 and TRBJ1-2; TCRdb's assignment of TRBD1 cannot be checked, as there is no DNA. Germline V gene lookup returns CDR1 DFQATT and CDR2 SNEGSKA (reference sequence). The CDR3 has 12 amino acids.

The rearrangement joins TRBV6-5 to TRBJ2-5. CDR3 length: 12 amino acids. In germline, CDR1 is MNHEY, CDR2 SVGAGI. CDR3 in amino acids: CASSLDQETQYF.

The chain couples TRBV27 to TRBJ2-2; the D gene TCRdb calls, TRBD2, cannot be checked with no DNA. The germline gives CDR1 MNHEY, CDR2 SMNVEV (reference sequence). This CDR3 region has 17 residues. The CDR3 here is CASSSFTGTPNTGELFF.

The V gene is TRBV29-1, the J gene TRBJ2-2. The CDR3 contains 14 residues. The germline V gene encodes CDR1 SQVTM and CDR2 ANQGSEA. The CDR3 sequence is CSVDRQEYTGELFF.

The chain uses TRBV10-3 and TRBJ2-1; with no DNA, the TCRdb D assignment of TRBD1 cannot be verified. CDR1 ENHRY and CDR2 SYGVKD come from the germline V gene. The CDR3 covers 14 residues. The CDR3 spells CAIRREASIDEQFF.

This chain joins TRBV11-2 and TRBJ2-3; with no DNA, the TCRdb D assignment of TRBD2 cannot be verified. This CDR3 contains 20 residues. CDR1 and CDR2 from the germline V gene are SGHAT and FQNNGV. Here the CDR3 reads CASSLDTGLSLRWGTDTQYF.

V and J are TRBV20-1 and TRBJ2-3; TCRdb calls TRBD2, which cannot be checked without DNA. Germline lookup yields CDR1 DFQATT and CDR2 SNEGSKA (reference sequence). This CDR3 is built from 16 residues. The CDR3 is CSAASRGDWRADTQYF.

V usage is TRBV7-9 and J usage is TRBJ2-7. The CDR3 sequence is 16 residues long. CDR1 and CDR2 (germline): SEHNR, FQNEAQ (reference sequence). CDR3 residues: CASSLKWAESSYEQYF.

This chain uses TRBV7-9 with TRBJ2-7; lacking DNA, the TRBD1 call made by TCRdb goes unchecked. Germline values: CDR1 SEHNR, CDR2 FQNEAQ (reference sequence). The CDR3 consists of 16 residues. The CDR3 spells CASSSTIRGTPYEQYF. Variable domain in full (rest from reference TRBV7-9 and TRBJ2-7): DTGVSQNPRHKITKRGQNVTFRCDPISEHNRLYWYRQTLGQGPEFLTYFQNEAQLEKSRLLSDRFSAERPKGSFSTLEIQRTEQGDSAMYLCASSSTIRGTPYEQYFGPGTRLTVT.

This sequence joins TRBV7-9 and TRBJ2-5. From germline, CDR1 is SEHNR and CDR2 FQNEAQ (reference sequence). The CDR3 has 11 residues. The CDR3 sequence is CASSSTETQYF.

The chain combines TRBV19 with TRBJ1-2; TCRdb returns TRBD1, unconfirmable since there is no DNA. The V gene's germline CDR1 is LNHDA and CDR2 SQIVND (reference sequence). The CDR3 consists of 16 residues. CDR3: CASSIDRQGLSYGYTF.

The J gene is TRBJ1-1, the V gene TRBV27. This CDR3 region has 14 residues. CDR1 and CDR2 (germline): MNHEY, SMNVEV (reference sequence). The CDR3 loop reads CASSLSAGGDEAFF.

The V gene is TRBV9, the J gene TRBJ2-1; the TRBD1 assignment by TCRdb is unverifiable without DNA. The CDR3 has 15 amino acids. Per germline, CDR1 SGDLS and CDR2 YYNGEE. The CDR3 sequence: CASRGQGRSYNEQFF. Complete variable domain (other parts from reference TRBV9 and TRBJ2-1): DSGVTQTPKHLITATGQRVTLRCSPRSGDLSVYWYQQSLDQGLQFLIQYYNGEERAKGNILERFSAQQFPDLHSELNLSSLELGDSALYFCASRGQGRSYNEQFFGPGTRLTVL.

This chain connects TRBV4-3 to TRBJ2-7; TCRdb names TRBD2, which stays unverified in the absence of DNA. The CDR3 sequence is 16 residues long. Germline values: CDR1 LGHNA, CDR2 YSLEER. CDR3 region: CASSQDVAGSSYEQYF.

This chain links TRBV12-3 or TRBV12-4 with TRBJ2-1; checking the TCRdb D call of TRBD1 is not possible without DNA. The CDR3 runs to 14 residues. Here the CDR3 reads CASSPSARGHEQFF.